This entry lists 27 T cell receptor beta chains sequenced from one sample in a study of human T cells and chemical hapten exposure. Each CDR3 protein gets one entry after TCRdb re-called the RACE reads with MiXCR. The sample lists some 400,000 distinct CDR3 sequences; 5.1% were seen once. Indicated time point: pre-sensitization, week 0. Treatment: therapeutic diphenylcyclopropenone sensitization with weekly scalp DPC. The specimen comprised whole blood, sampled in connection with sensitization to the hapten diphenylcyclopropenone (DPC). Receptors originate from a woman in her fifties or sixties with alopecia areata. Some clones in this sample may be carry-over from other donors' samples.

In this sample, this clonotype turned up many times. The gene calls are TRBV4-3 and TRBJ2-7; perhaps TRBD1 as D (6 bases). Trimming removed 4 bases from V and 6 bases from J, with 19 bases in between. The CDR3 extends over 15 amino acids. Germline-derived CDR1 and CDR2 are LGHNA and YSLEER. This CDR3 reads CASSPSPRGAGEQYF. The CDR3 DNA follows: TGCGCCAGCAGCCCCAGTCCCAGGGGTGCCGGCGAGCAGTACTTC.

This clonotype was recorded a few times. The rearrangement links TRBV6-5 to TRBJ2-1, with D tentatively TRBD2 (5 bases). The germline CDR1 and CDR2 sequences are MNHEY and SVGAGI. The CDR3 covers 12 residues. V gave up 6 bases and J gave up 9 bases, with 12 bases separating them. The CDR3 nucleotides are TGTGCCAGCAGCCTCCTAGGGAGTGAGCAGTTCTTC. Its translation: CASSLLGSEQFF.

In its sample, this clonotype was seen many times. The chain combines TRBV10-3 with TRBJ2-5, with 11 bases matching TRBD1. Per germline, CDR1 ENHRY and CDR2 SYGVKD. J lost 2 bases, V lost 4 bases, and 6 bases had no gene match. The CDR3 runs 16 residues. CDR3 loop: CAISAGTGGTQETQYF. The CDR3 region has the DNA TGTGCCATCAGTGCAGGGACAGGGGGGACGCAAGAGACCCAGTACTTC.

This clonotype was seen at least ten times. The chain is built from TRBV12-3 or TRBV12-4 and TRBJ1-5; D is undetermined. The CDR3 consists of 13 residues. Trimming left V 2 bases short and J 7 bases short, with 9 bases between. CDR3: CASSLSRWQPQHF. CDR3 nucleotide sequence: TGTGCCAGCAGTTTAAGCCGATGGCAGCCCCAGCATTTT.

Many counts were recorded for this clonotype. The gene calls are TRBV12-5 and TRBJ2-3; D gene ambiguous. The V gene's germline CDR1 is LGHNT and CDR2 FRNRAP. The CDR3 spans 12 residues. V lost 6 bases, J lost 1 base, and 5 bases lay in between. CDR3: CASGTGTDTQYF. The CDR3 DNA sequence: TGTGCTAGTGGAACAGGCACAGATACGCAGTATTTT.

This clonotype was seen repeatedly, ten times or more. The rearrangement joins TRBV27 to TRBJ2-1, with D perhaps TRBD1 or TRBD2 (6 bases each). The CDR3 is 14 amino acids. The germline CDR1 and CDR2 sequences are MNHEY and SMNVEV (reference sequence). V shed 5 bases and J shed 5 bases, with 13 bases lying between them. Here the CDR3 reads CASSARGLHNEQFF. The CDR3 coding sequence is TGTGCCAGCAGTGCCCGGGGGCTCCACAATGAGCAGTTCTTC.

The rearrangement joins TRBV29-1 to TRBJ2-5; tentatively, D is TRBD2 (5 bases). The CDR3 runs 13 residues. The V end lost 4 bases, the J end lost 4 bases, and 13 bases lay between the germline ends. Germline-derived CDR1 and CDR2 are SQVTM and ANQGSEA. CDR3 in DNA: TGCAGCGTTGTACGGGATAAAAGAGAGACCCAGTACTTC. It is translated as CSVVRDKRETQYF.

The chain links TRBV5-1 to TRBJ1-2; 7 nucleotides align to TRBD1. The CDR3 consists of 13 residues. J gave up 6 bases and V 4 bases, and 6 bases lay outside the gene matches. Germline V CDR1 and CDR2: SGHRS, YFSETQ. CDR3 loop: CASSKGGDHGYTF. Here the CDR3 DNA reads TGCGCCAGCAGCAAAGGGGGCGACCATGGCTACACCTTC. The whole variable domain, filled in from reference TRBV5-1 and TRBJ1-2, reads KAGVTQTPRYLIKTRGQQVTLSCSPISGHRSVSWYQQTPGQGLQFLFEYFSETQRNKGNFPGRFSGRQFSNSRSEMNVSTLELGDSALYLCASSKGGDHGYTFGSGTRLTVV.

There are many counts of this clonotype. This chain uses TRBV29-1 with TRBJ2-3; possibly TRBD2 for D (5 bases). This CDR3 is 14 amino acids long. The germline CDR1 and CDR2 sequences are SQVTM and ANQGSEA. The V end lost 3 bases, the J end lost 0 bases, and 10 bases lay between the germline ends. The CDR3 DNA sequence: TGCAGCGTTGACTTAGCGCTTAGCACAGATACGCAGTATTTT. Protein: CSVDLALSTDTQYF.

This clonotype was observed at least ten times. The V call is TRBV4-3, the J call TRBJ1-2; D gene uncertain. CDR1 is LGHNA and CDR2 is YSLEER in the germline V gene. The CDR3 extends over 13 amino acids. Trimming cost V 0 bases and J 8 bases, with 10 bases left between them. The DNA for the CDR3 is TGCGCCAGCAGCCAAGAGCTGGGCTGGGGCTACACCTTC. As protein: CASSQELGWGYTF.

V and J are TRBV24-1 and TRBJ2-5, with D uncertain. The ends were cut back, 2 bases at V and 6 bases at J, with 12 bases in the middle. This CDR3 is 14 amino acids long. Germline V gene lookup returns CDR1 KGHDR and CDR2 SFDVKD. DNA for the CDR3: TGTGCCACCAGTGATTCCAGAGGTTCGAAGACCCAGTACTTC. As protein: CATSDSRGSKTQYF.

This clonotype was counted many times. This chain connects TRBV12-3 or TRBV12-4 to TRBJ2-7; 7 nucleotides agree with TRBD1. Trimming took 3 bases from V and 5 from J; bases not matched to a gene: 4. This CDR3 is built from 13 residues. The CDR3 nucleotides are TGTGCCAGCAGTTTCGACAGGGATCACGAGCAGTACTTC. This sequence encodes CASSFDRDHEQYF.

The chain links TRBV14 to TRBJ2-3; unclear D gene. This CDR3 is built from 14 residues. Germline CDR1 reads SGHDN; CDR2 reads FVKESK. V lost 1 base and J 2 bases, leaving 7 bases between the germline ends. For the CDR3, the DNA is TGTGCCAGCAGCCAAGTCCAGGCCACAGATACGCAGTATTTT. Translated, it gives CASSQVQATDTQYF.

This clonotype has at least ten counts. The chain uses TRBV7-6 and TRBJ2-3; 10 nucleotides align to TRBD2. V shed 4 bases and J 2 bases; nucleotides not matched to a gene: 6. The CDR3 contains 16 residues. Germline values: CDR1 SGHVS, CDR2 FNYEAQ. Written as DNA, the CDR3 is TGTGCCAGCAGCTCCGCCGGGACTAGCGACACAGATACGCAGTATTTT. It encodes CASSSAGTSDTDTQYF.

This clonotype was seen many times. The CDR3 protein is CASSLDSYGYTF. The CDR3 region has the DNA TGTGCCAGCAGCCTGGACAGCTATGGCTACACCTTC. The chain couples TRBV12-3 or TRBV12-4 to TRBJ1-2, with D tentatively TRBD1 (6 bases). This CDR3 contains 12 residues. The V gene lost 6 bases and the J gene lost 4 bases, with 9 bases spanning the gap.

In this sample, this clonotype turned up a few times. V is TRBV6-1 and J is TRBJ2-7, with D perhaps TRBD2 (5 bases). V was shortened by 0 bases and J by 5 bases, with 14 bases between the two germline ends. Germline CDR1 and CDR2: MNHNS and SASEGT. CDR3 length: 15 amino acids. DNA of the CDR3: TGTGCCAGCAGTGAAGCGGAGCGGCCGTTCGACGAGCAGTACTTC. Translated, it gives CASSEAERPFDEQYF.

This clonotype appeared a few times. The chain joins TRBV5-1 to TRBJ1-5, with D unclear. Trimming removed 0 bases at V and 12 bases at J, with 10 bases between. The CDR3 length is 12 residues. The V gene's germline CDR1 is SGHRS and CDR2 YFSETQ. Here the CDR3 DNA reads TGCGCCAGCAGCTTGGCCGGGGAGGGCCAGCATTTT. Its translation is CASSLAGEGQHF.

At least ten counts were recorded for this clonotype. The V call is TRBV6-5, the J call TRBJ2-1, with D uncertain. Germline CDR1 and CDR2: MNHEY and SVGAGI. CDR3 length: 14 amino acids. V lost 0 bases to trimming and J lost 4 bases, with 7 bases between them. This CDR3 is CASSYSQDYNEQFF. DNA for the CDR3: TGTGCCAGCAGTTACTCCCAGGATTACAATGAGCAGTTCTTC.

In this sample, this clonotype turned up many times. The chain links TRBV7-2 to TRBJ2-3; a possible D gene is TRBD2 (8 bases). Trimming shortened V by 5 bases and J by 4 bases, and 19 bases separated the two germline ends. Germline V gives CDR1 SGHTA, CDR2 FQGNSA. The CDR3 contains 16 residues. The CDR3 loop reads CASSRGGGGSADTQYF. In DNA form, the CDR3 reads TGTGCCAGCAGCCGAGGGGGCGGGGGGAGCGCAGATACGCAGTATTTT.

This clonotype was picked up many times. This chain joins TRBV7-8 and TRBJ1-6; no clear D. The length of the CDR3 is 17 residues. V was cut by 5 bases and J by 0 bases, with 14 bases left in between. Germline CDR1 and CDR2: SGHVS and FQNEAQ. CDR3 sequence: CASSPKPPISYNSPLHF. The CDR3, as DNA: TGTGCCAGCAGCCCTAAACCTCCTATCTCCTATAATTCACCCCTCCACTTT.

This clonotype has a handful of counts. V and J are TRBV18 and TRBJ1-6, with 8 bases fitting TRBD1. The germline CDR1 and CDR2 sequences are KGHSH and LQKENI. The J segment lost 4 bases and the V segment lost 3 bases, leaving 2 bases of the junction unmatched. The CDR3 loop spans 15 amino acids. The CDR3 protein is CASSPDRGYNSPLHF. The CDR3 DNA reads as TGTGCCAGCTCACCCGACAGGGGATATAATTCACCCCTCCACTTT.

This clonotype was observed many times. V usage is TRBV12-3 or TRBV12-4 and J usage is TRBJ2-5, with D perhaps given as TRBD1 or TRBD2 (5 bases each). This CDR3 is built from 13 residues. The V end lost 2 bases, the J end lost 9 bases, and 13 bases lay between the germline ends. The DNA of the CDR3 is TGTGCCAGCAGTTTAACGGCCCGGGGCTCCCAGTACTTC. Translation: CASSLTARGSQYF.

As concerns this clonotype: A read error may explain this, as a much larger clone is one base away. This rearrangement joins TRBV28 to TRBJ2-7; D gene uncertain. The germline V gene encodes CDR1 MDHEN and CDR2 SYDVKM. The CDR3 has 12 amino acids. The DNA of the CDR3 is TGTGCCAGCAGTGACACCTCCTACGCGCAGTACTTC. Translating gives CASSDTSYAQYF. Based on the CDR3 plus reference TRBV28 and TRBJ2-7, the full variable domain is DVKVTQSSRYLVKRTGEKVFLECVQDMDHENMFWYRQDPGLGLRLIYFSYDVKMKEKGDIPEGYSVSREKKERFSLILESASTNQTSMYLCASSDTSYAQYFGPGTRLTVT.

The rearrangement uses TRBV7-9 and TRBJ2-2, with 9 bases that match TRBD2. Germline values: CDR1 SEHNR, CDR2 FQNEAQ (reference sequence). CDR3 size: 15 residues. The junction had 5 bases not matched to a gene; V was cut back by 2 bases and J by 7 bases. Here the CDR3 DNA reads TGTGCCAGCAGCTTAAGGATAGCGGGAGACGGGGAGCTGTTTTTT. Translating it yields CASSLRIAGDGELFF.

This clonotype was detected ten times or more. The genes are TRBV29-1 and TRBJ2-2; D is unresolved. The CDR3 has 14 amino acids. Germline V gives CDR1 SQVTM, CDR2 ANQGSEA. Trimming took off 4 bases at V and 3 bases at J, with 12 bases between the two ends. CDR3 DNA: TGCAGCGTTGGTGGTGGGGTTGACACCGGGGAGCTGTTTTTT. Translated: CSVGGGVDTGELFF.

The J gene is TRBJ2-1, the V gene TRBV4-3, with 11 positions matching TRBD2. The CDR3 is 17 amino acids. Germline values: CDR1 LGHNA, CDR2 YSLEER. The junction had 2 bases not matched to a gene; V was cut back by 1 base and J by 0 bases. This chain's CDR3 is CASSQGLAGTSYNEQFF. In DNA, the CDR3 is TGCGCCAGCAGCCAAGGACTAGCGGGGACCTCCTACAATGAGCAGTTCTTC.

This clonotype has more than one count but fewer than ten. This chain uses TRBV12-3 or TRBV12-4 with TRBJ2-1; TRBD1 agrees at 7 bases. The CDR3 extends over 15 amino acids. Unmatched junction bases numbered 9, after V lost 5 bases and J lost 5 bases. As DNA, the CDR3 is TGTGCCAGCAGTATACTGACAGGGTTCGACAATGAGCAGTTCTTC. Translated: CASSILTGFDNEQFF.